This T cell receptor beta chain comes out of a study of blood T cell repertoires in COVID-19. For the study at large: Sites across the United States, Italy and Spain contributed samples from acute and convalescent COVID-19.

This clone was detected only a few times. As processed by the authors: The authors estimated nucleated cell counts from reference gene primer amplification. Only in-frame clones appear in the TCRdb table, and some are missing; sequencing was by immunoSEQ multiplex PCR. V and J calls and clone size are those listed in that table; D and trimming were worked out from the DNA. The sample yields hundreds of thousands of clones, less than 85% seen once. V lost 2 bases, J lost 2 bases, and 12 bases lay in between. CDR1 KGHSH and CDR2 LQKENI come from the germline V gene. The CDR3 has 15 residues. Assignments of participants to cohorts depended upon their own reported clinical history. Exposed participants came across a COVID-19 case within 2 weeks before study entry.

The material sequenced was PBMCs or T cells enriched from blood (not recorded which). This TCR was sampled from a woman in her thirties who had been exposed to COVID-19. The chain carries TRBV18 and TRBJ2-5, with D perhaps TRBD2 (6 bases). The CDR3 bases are TGTGCCAGCTCACCATATGGAGGGCAGCAAGAGACCCAGTACTTC. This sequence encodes CASSPYGGQQETQYF.